The present T cell receptor beta chain was sequenced within a study of T cell responses to AZD1222 COVID-19 vaccine. CDR1 GTSNPN and CDR2 SVGIG come from the germline V gene (reference sequence). This CDR3 is built from 11 residues. Trimming removed 0 bases at V and 6 bases at J, with 6 bases between. TCRdb's table, derived via immunoSEQ multiplex PCR, lists solely in-frame clones and lacks some. The table shows 87,000 or so clones, with roughly 90% occurring only once. This specimen consisted of peripheral blood, obtained on day 0 of AZD1222 vaccination. The clonotype was recovered from an adult in good health. V is TRBV30 and J is TRBJ2-7; D not resolved. This CDR3 is CAWSVITEQYF. CDR3 nucleotides: TGTGCCTGGAGTGTGATTACCGAGCAGTACTTC.